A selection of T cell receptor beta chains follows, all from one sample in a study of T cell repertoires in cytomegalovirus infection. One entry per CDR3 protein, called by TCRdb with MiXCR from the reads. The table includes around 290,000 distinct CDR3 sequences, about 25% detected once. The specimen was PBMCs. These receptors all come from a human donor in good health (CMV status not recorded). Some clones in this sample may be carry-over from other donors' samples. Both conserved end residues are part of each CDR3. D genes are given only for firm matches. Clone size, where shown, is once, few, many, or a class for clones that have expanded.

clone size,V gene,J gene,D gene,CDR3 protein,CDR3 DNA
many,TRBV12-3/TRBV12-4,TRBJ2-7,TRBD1,CASKGTGAVEQYF,TGTGCCAGCAAGGGAACAGGGGCCGTCGAGCAGTACTTC
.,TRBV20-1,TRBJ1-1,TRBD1,CSARDNRGNTEAFF,TGCAGTGCTAGAGATAACAGGGGAAACACTGAAGCTTTCTTT
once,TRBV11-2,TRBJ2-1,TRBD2,CASSLWGGPEDEQFF,TGTGCCAGCAGCTTATGGGGGGGACCCGAGGATGAGCAGTTCTTC
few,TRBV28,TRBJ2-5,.,CTSSLAARGQETQYF,TGTACCAGCAGTTTAGCGGCGAGGGGACAAGAGACCCAGTACTTC
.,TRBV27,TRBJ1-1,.,CASSLNRARNTEAFF,TGTGCCAGCAGCCTTAACAGGGCCCGGAACACTGAAGCTTTCTTT
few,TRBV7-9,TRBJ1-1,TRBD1,CASTLPGGTEAFF,TGTGCCAGCACCCTTCCAGGGGGAACTGAAGCTTTCTTT
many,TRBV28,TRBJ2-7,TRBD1,CASPLCMVVCGTGLAEQYF,TGTGCCAGCCCTTTATGTATGGTTGTGTGCGGGACAGGCCTCGCCGAGCAGTACTTC
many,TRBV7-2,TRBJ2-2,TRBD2,CASRSTSGNTGELFF,TGTGCCAGCAGATCAACTAGCGGGAACACCGGGGAGCTGTTTTTT
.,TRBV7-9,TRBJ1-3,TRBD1,CASSFRTGGGNTIYF,TGTGCCAGCAGCTTTCGGACAGGGGGGGGAAACACCATATATTTT
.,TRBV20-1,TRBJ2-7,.,CSARGQIYEQYF,TGCAGTGCTAGAGGTCAAATCTACGAGCAGTACTTC
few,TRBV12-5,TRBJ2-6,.,CASGFESAGANVLTF,TGTGCTAGTGGTTTTGAGTCGGCCGGGGCCAACGTCCTGACTTTC
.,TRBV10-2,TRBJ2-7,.,CASRPQGQEQYF,TGCGCCAGCAGGCCACAGGGTCAAGAGCAGTACTTC
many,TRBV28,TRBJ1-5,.,CASSSTPQYQPQHF,TGTGCCAGCAGTTCGACTCCGCAATATCAGCCCCAGCATTTT
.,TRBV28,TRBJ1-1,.,CASSSTGYTEAFF,TGTGCCAGCAGCTCAACAGGGTACACTGAAGCTTTCTTT
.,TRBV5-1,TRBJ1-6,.,CASSDPGVGNLSPLHF,TGCGCCAGCAGCGATCCCGGGGTTGGAAATTTGTCACCCCTCCACTTT
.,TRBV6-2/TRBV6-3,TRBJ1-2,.,CASSPGTGPKTSNYGYTF,TGTGCCAGCAGTCCCGGGACGGGGCCGAAAACGTCTAACTATGGCTACACCTTC
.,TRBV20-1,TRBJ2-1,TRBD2,CSAREPGLAGGRIGEQFF,TGCAGTGCTAGAGAGCCGGGACTAGCGGGGGGGCGGATAGGGGAGCAGTTCTTC
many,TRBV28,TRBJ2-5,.,CASTGRGWRETQYF,TGTGCCAGCACCGGCAGGGGTTGGAGAGAGACCCAGTACTTC
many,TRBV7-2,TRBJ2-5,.,CASSPDGPGETQYF,TGTGCCAGCAGCCCCGACGGGCCGGGGGAGACCCAGTACTTC
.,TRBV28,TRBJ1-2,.,CAVMSDTVRGGYTF,TGTGCCGTTATGTCGGACACCGTACGGGGTGGCTACACCTTC
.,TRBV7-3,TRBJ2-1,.,CASSSDGGSYNEQFF,TGTGCCAGCAGCTCGGACGGGGGCTCCTACAATGAGCAGTTCTTC
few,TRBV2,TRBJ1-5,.,CASSGTISNQPQHF,TGTGCCAGCAGTGGGACAATCAGCAATCAGCCCCAGCATTTT
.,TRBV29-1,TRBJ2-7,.,CSARTSSSYEQYF,TGCAGCGCACGGACGTCGAGCTCCTACGAGCAGTACTTC
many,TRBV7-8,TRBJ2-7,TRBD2,CASSAGLAGHYEQYF,TGTGCCAGCAGCGCCGGACTAGCGGGTCACTACGAGCAGTACTTC
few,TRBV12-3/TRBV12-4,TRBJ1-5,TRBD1,CASSDRDVNQPQHF,TGTGCCAGCAGTGACAGGGATGTGAATCAGCCCCAGCATTTT
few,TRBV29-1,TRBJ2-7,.,CSVVRGGDEQYF,TGCAGCGTTGTAAGAGGCGGTGACGAGCAGTACTTC
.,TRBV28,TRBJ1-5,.,CASRTGRNQPQHF,TGTGCCAGCAGGACAGGACGCAATCAGCCCCAGCATTTT
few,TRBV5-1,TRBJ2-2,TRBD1,CASSRDRDTGELFF,TGCGCCAGCAGTAGGGACAGGGACACCGGGGAGCTGTTTTTT
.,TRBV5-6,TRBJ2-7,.,CASSPRVSYEQYF,TGTGCCAGCAGCCCCAGGGTCTCCTACGAGCAGTACTTC
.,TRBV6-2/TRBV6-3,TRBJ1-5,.,CASSQGGQPQHF,TGTGCCAGCAGCCAAGGGGGTCAGCCCCAGCATTTT
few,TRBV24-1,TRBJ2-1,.,CATSDPLRTQGSYNEQFF,TGTGCCACCAGTGACCCCCTGAGAACGCAGGGTTCCTACAATGAGCAGTTCTTC
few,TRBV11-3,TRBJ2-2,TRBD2,CASSSHPTSGRGTGELFF,TGTGCCAGCAGCTCTCACCCCACTAGCGGGAGAGGCACCGGGGAGCTGTTTTTT
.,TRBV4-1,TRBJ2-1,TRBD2,CASSQELSTSGGGDEQFF,TGCGCCAGCAGCCAAGAGTTATCGACTAGCGGGGGAGGAGATGAGCAGTTCTTC
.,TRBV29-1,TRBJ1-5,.,CSVVRPELCQPQHF,TGCAGCGTTGTACGGCCGGAGCTGTGTCAGCCCCAGCATTTT
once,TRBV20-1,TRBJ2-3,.,CSAPAGSSTDTQYF,TGCAGTGCTCCGGCGGGGTCTAGCACAGATACGCAGTATTTT
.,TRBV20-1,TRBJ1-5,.,CSARDPGYNQPQHF,TGCAGTGCTAGAGATCCGGGGTACAATCAGCCCCAGCATTTT
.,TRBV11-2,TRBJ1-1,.,CASSLVGGYTEAFF,TGTGCCAGCAGCTTAGTCGGGGGTTACACTGAAGCTTTCTTT
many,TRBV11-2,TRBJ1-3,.,CASSQQSSGNTIYF,TGTGCCAGCAGCCAACAAAGCTCTGGAAACACCATATATTTT
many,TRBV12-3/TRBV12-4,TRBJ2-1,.,CASSRQDSTKFF,TGTGCCAGCAGTCGACAGGACTCTACAAAGTTCTTC
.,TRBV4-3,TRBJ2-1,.,CASSPPGTSPPYEQFF,TGCGCCAGCAGCCCCCCCGGGACATCGCCCCCCTACGAGCAGTTCTTC
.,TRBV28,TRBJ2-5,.,CASSLIPGETQYF,TGTGCCAGCAGTTTGATCCCCGGCGAGACCCAGTACTTC
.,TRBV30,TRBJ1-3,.,CAWRTGGYSGNTIYF,TGTGCCTGGAGGACGGGGGGCTACTCTGGAAACACCATATATTTT
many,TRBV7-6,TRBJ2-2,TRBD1,CASSKTGVVAGELFF,TGTGCCAGCAGCAAAACAGGGGTTGTGGCCGGGGAGCTGTTTTTT
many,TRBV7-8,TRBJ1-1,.,CASSRGSQGNTEAFF,TGTGCCAGCAGCCGGGGGAGCCAGGGAAACACTGAAGCTTTCTTT
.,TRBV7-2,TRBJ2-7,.,CASSTRGEAYEQYF,TGTGCCAGCAGCACTCGGGGCGAGGCCTACGAGCAGTACTTC
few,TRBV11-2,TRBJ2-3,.,CASSPPGRPDTQYF,TGTGCCAGCAGCCCCCCAGGGAGGCCGGATACGCAGTATTTT
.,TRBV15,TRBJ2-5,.,CATSRNDPIVTQYF,TGTGCCACCAGCAGAAATGACCCCATAGTGACCCAGTACTTC
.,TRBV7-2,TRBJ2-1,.,CASSLKFGVEFF,TGTGCCAGCAGCTTAAAATTCGGGGTGGAGTTCTTC
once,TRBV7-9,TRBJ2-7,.,CASSLVRAAVSSYEQYF,TGTGCCAGCAGCTTAGTCCGGGCGGCGGTTAGCTCCTACGAGCAGTACTTC
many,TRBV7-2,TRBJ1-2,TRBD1,CASSLVGTGVGNYGYTF,TGTGCCAGCAGCTTAGTAGGGACAGGGGTTGGAAACTATGGCTACACCTTC
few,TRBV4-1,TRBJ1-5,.,CASSQRTETNQPQHF,TGCGCCAGCAGCCAAAGGACAGAGACAAATCAGCCCCAGCATTTT
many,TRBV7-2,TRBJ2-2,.,CASSLAGGAGELFF,TGTGCCAGCAGCTTAGCGGGGGGCGCCGGGGAGCTGTTTTTT
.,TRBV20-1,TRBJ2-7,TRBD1,CSARVPGGLSEQYF,TGCAGTGCTAGAGTGCCAGGGGGCCTATCCGAGCAGTACTTC
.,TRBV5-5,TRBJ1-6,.,CASRLPGGPNSPLHF,TGTGCCAGCAGATTGCCCGGAGGGCCCAATTCACCCCTCCACTTT